The 9 T cell receptor beta chains below come from one sample, sequenced in a study of PD-L1 blockade in urothelial cancer. TCRdb's copy holds only in-frame clones and misses some; the assay was immunoSEQ multiplex PCR. The sample yields 53,000 or so clones, around 87% seen once. Sequencing used PBMCs, obtained around atezolizumab (anti-PD-L1) treatment. These TCRs come from a man in his sixties with urothelial cancer.

A word on this clone: Germline is not matched at one junction end, which may reflect a read error. The chain uses TRBV7-7 and TRBJ2-5; D possibly corresponds to TRBD2 (6 bases). Germline-derived CDR1 and CDR2 are SSHAT and FNYEAQ (reference sequence). The CDR3 runs 14 residues. CDR3 nucleotides: TGTGCTAGCAGCTTAGACGGGGGTGGGAAGACCCAGTACTTC. Translating it yields CASSLDGGGKTQYF.

V is TRBV10-1 and J is TRBJ2-7; 11 bases align to TRBD1. The CDR3 consists of 15 residues. Per the germline V gene, CDR1 is WNHNN and CDR2 is SYGVQD (reference sequence). The junction had 6 bases not matched to a gene; V was cut back by 3 bases and J by 5 bases. CDR3 residues: CASSDGDRGNDEQYF. The CDR3, as DNA: TGCGCCAGCAGTGACGGGGACAGGGGGAATGACGAGCAGTACTTC.

V and J are TRBV2 and TRBJ2-7; the match to TRBD1 covers 9 bases. This CDR3 contains 13 residues. CDR1 is SNHLY and CDR2 is FYNNEI in the germline V gene. After removal of 6 bases from V and 4 bases from J, the junction contained 4 bases not matched to a gene. CDR3 region: CASRGTGRYEQYF. In nucleotides, the CDR3 is TGTGCCAGCAGAGGGACAGGGAGATACGAGCAGTACTTC.

CDR3 region: CASSQYNRGRTFGYTF. CDR3 DNA sequence: TGTGCCAGCAGCCAATACAACAGGGGGCGAACCTTCGGCTACACCTTC. This chain connects TRBV14 to TRBJ1-2, with 9 bases that match TRBD1. Germline V gene lookup returns CDR1 SGHDN and CDR2 FVKESK. V was clipped by 2 bases and J by 8 bases; unmatched bases: 12. This CDR3 region has 16 residues.

This clone was recorded once. With a much larger clone just one base away, this may be a read error. Other DNA sequences in the same sample also yield this CDR3. The chain joins TRBV5-1 to TRBJ2-1; D ambiguous. V was cut by 0 bases and J by 4 bases, with 5 bases left in between. From germline, CDR1 is SGHRS and CDR2 YFSETQ. The CDR3 is 13 amino acids. CDR3 nucleotide sequence: TGCGCCAGCAGCTTGGGGCAGTACAATGAGCAGTTCTTC. Its translation is CASSLGQYNEQFF.

The CDR3 loop reads CASSVGGRMNTEAFF. The CDR3 DNA reads TGTGCCAGCAGCGTAGGTGGCAGAATGAACACTGAAGCTTTCTTT. J is TRBJ1-1 and V is TRBV9; no definite D call. In germline, CDR1 is SGDLS, CDR2 YYNGEE. V was cut by 0 bases and J by 0 bases, with 9 bases left in between. The CDR3 has 15 residues.

V and J are TRBV9 and TRBJ1-2; no definite D call. V gave up 4 bases and J gave up 7 bases, with 14 bases separating them. CDR1 and CDR2 from the germline V gene are SGDLS and YYNGEE. This CDR3 contains 13 residues. CDR3 amino acids: CASSHPRLVGYTF. CDR3 DNA sequence: TGTGCCAGCAGCCACCCGAGGTTAGTTGGCTACACCTTC.

The chain combines TRBV6-6 with TRBJ2-1; 9 nucleotides line up with TRBD1. Germline CDR1 and CDR2: MNHNY and SVGAGI (reference sequence). V dropped 2 bases and J dropped 10; count of bases not matched to a gene: 12. The length of the CDR3 is 16 residues. CDR3 bases: TGTGCCAGCAGTTACGGACAGGGGCCGGCGAGTGTCGAGCAGTTCTTC. It specifies CASSYGQGPASVEQFF.

This clone came up a few times. The chain uses TRBV19 and TRBJ2-6, with a possible D match to TRBD2 (5 bases). There are 19 residues in the CDR3. The germline V and J ends were trimmed by 2 bases and 0 bases, with 17 bases remaining between them. CDR1 and CDR2 (germline): LNHDA, SQIVND (reference sequence). CDR3 nucleotides: TGTGCCAGTAGTATATTGTGGGCTTTTCGGGACTCTGGGGCCAACGTCCTGACTTTC. Protein: CASSILWAFRDSGANVLTF.